These 14 T cell receptor beta chains share one sample of origin, sequenced in a study of blood T cell repertoires in COVID-19. TCRdb's table, derived via immunoSEQ multiplex PCR, lists solely in-frame clones and lacks some. The repertoire holds roughly 210,000 clones, with around 89% as singletons. The sequenced sample consisted of peripheral blood. The receptors were gathered from a man aged 65-85 years with acute or convalescent COVID-19.

This clone was observed a few times. The rearrangement joins TRBV5-4 to TRBJ1-1; 7 bases are shared with TRBD1. Germline lookup yields CDR1 SGHNT and CDR2 YYREEE (reference sequence). There are 14 residues in the CDR3. The V and J ends lost 6 bases and 4 bases, in that order; junction bases with no gene match: 9. CDR3 bases: TGTGCCAGCACCAACACAGGGGACGGCACTGAAGCTTTCTTT. Its protein product is CASTNTGDGTEAFF.

The genes are TRBV7-9 and TRBJ1-5; no definite D call. The CDR3 sequence is 13 residues long. V was pared by 6 bases and J by 0 bases, with 6 bases between. Per the germline V gene, CDR1 is SEHNR and CDR2 is FQNEAQ (reference sequence). This CDR3 is CASREDSNQPQHF. In DNA, the CDR3 is TGTGCCAGCAGGGAGGATAGCAATCAGCCCCAGCATTTT.

The V and J genes are TRBV6-2 or TRBV6-3 and TRBJ2-7; 9 bases fit TRBD2. This CDR3 contains 15 residues. Per germline, CDR1 MNHEY and CDR2 SVGEGT. The J segment lost 0 bases and the V segment lost 4 bases, leaving 4 bases of the junction unmatched. Here the CDR3 DNA reads TGTGCCAGCAGTTTTCGACTAGCGGTCTCCTACGAGCAGTACTTC. Protein product: CASSFRLAVSYEQYF.

The chain links TRBV19 to TRBJ2-5; 8 bases match TRBD2. Unmatched junction bases numbered 5, after V lost 9 bases and J lost 2 bases. The CDR3 extends over 13 amino acids. Germline values: CDR1 LNHDA, CDR2 SQIVND (reference sequence). The CDR3 reads CASGAGGQETQYF. CDR3 sequence (DNA): TGTGCCAGCGGGGCGGGAGGACAAGAGACCCAGTACTTC.

The chain uses TRBV7-2 and TRBJ1-5, with D possibly TRBD1 on 6 matching bases. The length of the CDR3 is 13 residues. Germline lookup yields CDR1 SGHTA and CDR2 FQGNSA. V was trimmed by 5 bases and J by 11 bases, leaving 16 bases between them. CDR3 in amino acids: CASSPNREGAQHF. The CDR3 region has the DNA TGTGCCAGCAGCCCCAACAGGGAAGGGGCCCAGCATTTT. The full variable domain, completed using reference TRBV7-2 and TRBJ1-5, is GAGVSQSPSNKVTEKGKDVELRCDPISGHTALYWYRQSLGQGLEFLIYFQGNSAPDKSGLPSDRFSAERTGGSVSTLTIQRTQQEDSAVYLCASSPNREGAQHFGDGTRLSIL.

The chain combines TRBV6-5 with TRBJ1-5; TRBD1 might be the D (6 bases). The germline gives CDR1 MNHEY, CDR2 SVGAGI. This CDR3 contains 16 residues. Trimming left V 0 bases short and J 0 bases short, with 9 bases between. In DNA form, the CDR3 reads TGTGCCAGCAGTTACTCCGCAGGGGATAGCAATCAGCCCCAGCATTTT. The encoded protein is CASSYSAGDSNQPQHF.

The chain is built from TRBV7-2 and TRBJ2-5; maybe TRBD1 (6 bases). The CDR3 runs to 15 residues. The germline V gene has CDR1 SGHTA and CDR2 FQGNSA. Trimming shortened V by 4 bases and J by 2 bases, and 14 bases separated the two germline ends. CDR3 sequence reads: CASSSSGTTQETQYF. The DNA of the CDR3 is TGTGCCAGCAGCTCTTCCGGGACAACACAAGAGACCCAGTACTTC.

The rearrangement links TRBV5-8 to TRBJ2-1; D unclear. The CDR3 has 14 residues. Trimming pared 0 bases from V and 1 base from J, leaving 5 bases between. The germline gives CDR1 SGHTS, CDR2 YDEGEE. The chain's CDR3 is CASSLGVSYNEQFF. Written as DNA, the CDR3 is TGTGCCAGCAGCTTGGGAGTTTCCTACAATGAGCAGTTCTTC.

V gene TRBV5-1 combines with J gene TRBJ1-4; D call uncertain. Germline V gives CDR1 SGHRS, CDR2 YFSETQ. Trimming shortened V by 4 bases and J by 4 bases, and 14 bases separated the two germline ends. This CDR3 spans 15 amino acids. As DNA, the CDR3 is TGCGCCAGCAGCGGAGGACCGCGGGATAATGAAAAACTGTTTTTT. This codes for CASSGGPRDNEKLFF.

This clone was detected a few times. The chain recombines TRBV30 with TRBJ1-2, with 7 bases aligning to TRBD1. The germline V gene has CDR1 GTSNPN and CDR2 SVGIG (reference sequence). The CDR3 is made up of 13 amino acids. V lost 2 bases and J lost 4; bases outside the gene matches: 4. This CDR3 is CAWSPGTAYGYTF. DNA for the CDR3: TGTGCCTGGAGTCCCGGGACAGCCTATGGCTACACCTTC.

This sequence joins TRBV7-9 and TRBJ1-1; the match to TRBD1 covers 7 bases. V trimming: 1 base; J trimming: 5 bases; junction bases outside the gene matches: 4. The CDR3 spans 14 residues. Germline V lookup: CDR1 SEHNR, CDR2 FQNEAQ (reference sequence). CDR3 protein: CASSLDTGATEAFF. The CDR3 DNA sequence: TGTGCCAGCAGCTTAGATACAGGGGCGACTGAAGCTTTCTTT.

The rearrangement uses TRBV28 and TRBJ2-7; TRBD1 matches at 10 bases. V shed 6 bases, J shed 1 base, and the junction held 6 bases outside the gene matches. The CDR3 runs to 15 residues. Germline V gene sequence: CDR1 MDHEN, CDR2 SYDVKM. CDR3 nucleotides: TGTGCCAGCAGATCGCCGGGACAGGGGTCCTACGAGCAGTACTTC. Its translation: CASRSPGQGSYEQYF. Full variable domain (rest looked up from reference TRBV28 and TRBJ2-7): DVKVTQSSRYLVKRTGEKVFLECVQDMDHENMFWYRQDPGLGLRLIYFSYDVKMKEKGDIPEGYSVSREKKERFSLILESASTNQTSMYLCASRSPGQGSYEQYFGPGTRLTVT.

This clone was detected ten times or more. This sequence joins TRBV9 and TRBJ2-2; no reliable D call. The CDR3 extends over 13 amino acids. Germline CDR1 reads SGDLS; CDR2 reads YYNGEE. Trimming stripped 3 bases from V and 6 bases from J, with 9 bases between. CDR3 DNA: TGTGCCAGCAGCGGGCCTTATGCCGGGGAGCTGTTTTTT. Translated: CASSGPYAGELFF.

The CDR3: CASRASGSVEQFF. The CDR3 nucleotides read TGTGCCAGCAGGGCTAGCGGGAGCGTGGAGCAGTTCTTC. V and J are TRBV27 and TRBJ2-1; TRBD2 aligns across 10 bases. The junction had 6 bases not matched to a gene; V was cut back by 6 bases and J by 10 bases. Per the germline V gene, CDR1 is MNHEY and CDR2 is SMNVEV (reference sequence). The CDR3 contains 13 residues.